This T cell receptor (beta chain) was sequenced for a study of blood T cell repertoires in COVID-19 (dated by TCRdb to about 2020). At the level of the whole study: Samples covering the acute and convalescent phases of COVID-19 were provided by collaborators in the United States, Italy and Spain. Deeply sampled blood TCRbeta repertoires from subjects exposed to, actively infected with, or recovered from COVID-19 were included in the dataset. Sample metadata almost always included a de-identified subject ID, COVID-19 status, age in years and sex. The repertoires were made available in a free public database intended to serve as a resource for research on the immune response to SARS-CoV-2. Samples were obtained from the ongoing ImmuneRACE study (first 160 participants) and from over 1,000 subjects provided by 6 global collaborators. The prospective study material was composed of cDNA or gDNA derived from T cells, B-cell-depleted T cells, or PBMCs. Where HLA class I and class II types were available, the types were taken from metadata supplied by the sample provider, not from assay-based typing. What the research found in general, with its limitations: The amount of clinical and demographic metadata varied by source and participant and was provided uncurated.

One collaborating source in Seattle enrolled patients during active infection and followed them longitudinally through the course of disease. The collaborating institutions used their own protocols to collect whole blood in K2EDTA tubes. Collaborator samples were shipped for TCRbeta analysis as frozen whole blood, isolated PBMCs, or DNA extracted from either sample type. CDR1 and CDR2, looked up from the germline V gene, are SNHLY and FYNNEI. Including the terminal cysteine and phenylalanine, the CDR3 comprises 14 residues. The only DNA kept is the CDR3, 42 bases in frame from the first base. Ends trimmed: V by 4 bases, J by 5 bases; bases unmatched to a gene: 4. Note on this clone: Its target antigen remains unknown. No qualities accompany the bases; no much larger clone lies one base away.

The immunoSEQ Assay, a bias-controlled multiplex PCR, was used to amplify TCRbeta CDR3 regions from genomic DNA. Per the original workflow: The number of nucleated cells in each sample was estimated from the amplification of reference gene primers within the assay. To quantify the absolute abundance of each unique TCRbeta CDR3 rearrangement, sequence reads were collapsed and filtered. For each sample, productive Simpson clonality was calculated as the square root of Simpson's diversity index across productive rearrangements. TCRdb limited this immuneACCESS table to in-frame rearrangements with V and J called. A share of clones is missing; checked studies link under half to unresolved V genes, and the rest is unexplained. V, J and clone size were drawn from that table, and D and trimming were deduced from the DNA. For this sample the table gives roughly 220,000 clones, of which 75% to 85% were detected only once. Approximately 8.4% of the sample is in the top ten clones.

The source material was peripheral blood. This chain joins TRBV2 to TRBJ1-4; 7 bases in between match TRBD1. The origin of this receptor is a woman older than 75 with COVID-19, enrolled during active disease. The DNA sequence is given as TGTGCCAGCAGTGCAACAGGGGAAAATGAAAAACTGTTTTTT. Its amino acids are CASSATGENEKLFF.